The subject of this entry is one T cell receptor beta chain. The antigen remains undetermined. The data stem from a study of immune evolution from preneoplasia to lung adenocarcinoma. Germline assignment: CDR1 MNHEY and CDR2 SVGAGI. The V and J ends lost 2 bases and 0 bases respectively, with 8 bases between them. This CDR3 spans 15 amino acids. Sequenced by immunoSEQ multiplex PCR; TCRdb stores in-frame clones only, minus some. The sample lists about 26,000 clones; about 74% were seen once. Overall study results and limits: Compared with EGFR-mutant or double wild-type lesions, KRAS-mutant nodules were more clonal.

The gene calls are TRBV6-5 and TRBJ1-3, with D possibly being TRBD1 (6 bases). The sample comprised FFPE invasive lung adenocarcinoma tissue. The clonotype was recovered from a person between 60 and 70 years old with invasive lung adenocarcinoma. Some clones in this sample may be carry-over from other donors' samples. CDR3: CASSYNRDSGNTIYF. The CDR3 DNA is TGTGCCAGCAGTTACAACAGGGACTCTGGAAACACCATATATTTT.